The T cell receptor (beta chain) under discussion was sequenced for a study of blood T cell repertoires in COVID-19. Across the whole study: Sites across the United States, Italy and Spain contributed samples from acute and convalescent COVID-19. PBMCs, B-cell-depleted T cells, or T cells provided the cDNA or gDNA that made up the material.

V shed 4 bases and J 4 bases; nucleotides not matched to a gene: 7. The CDR3 contains 15 residues. In germline, CDR1 is MDHEN, CDR2 SYDVKM. As originally analysed: Reference gene primer amplification yielded estimated nucleated cell counts. Sequencing was performed with immunoSEQ multiplex PCR; in TCRdb, only in-frame clones are kept and a portion is missing. D and trimming were read from the DNA, whereas the V and J calls and clone size are those reported in that table. This sample has 100,000 to 150,000 clones; approximately 90% occur once, and the top ten carry approximately 2%. V gene TRBV28 combines with J gene TRBJ2-5; 9 bases line up with TRBD2. The sequenced material came from peripheral blood. This clonotype was sampled from a man in his 70s with active COVID-19. The CDR3 here is CASSSPGLAGETQYF. Here the CDR3 DNA reads TGTGCCAGCAGTTCACCGGGACTAGCAGGAGAGACCCAGTACTTC.